This T cell receptor (beta chain) was identified during a study of cytomegalovirus exposure and HLA in healthy donors. Findings and limits, study-wide: Among the most significant clusters, several appeared linked to common viral pathogens in a later analysis.

The PCR contained 60 Vbeta and 13 Jbeta primers. Sequencing was performed with immunoSEQ multiplex PCR; in TCRdb, only in-frame clones are kept and a portion is missing. This table has 150,000 to 200,000 clones, roughly four fifths appearing once. Points on this clone: No antigen is known for it.

CDR3 length: 14 amino acids. Germline CDR1 reads SGHTA; CDR2 reads FQGNSA. V was pared by 5 bases and J by 8 bases, with 18 bases between. Among the donors, all were healthy bone marrow donors. This clonotype was obtained from a man younger than 30 in good health and CMV-seronegative. The chain has TRBV7-2 and TRBJ1-2; D is unclear. What was sequenced was PBMCs. CDR3 nucleotides: TGTGCCAGCAGCGACCGAAGCCGGGGTCGGGGCTACACCTTC. Protein sequence: CASSDRSRGRGYTF.